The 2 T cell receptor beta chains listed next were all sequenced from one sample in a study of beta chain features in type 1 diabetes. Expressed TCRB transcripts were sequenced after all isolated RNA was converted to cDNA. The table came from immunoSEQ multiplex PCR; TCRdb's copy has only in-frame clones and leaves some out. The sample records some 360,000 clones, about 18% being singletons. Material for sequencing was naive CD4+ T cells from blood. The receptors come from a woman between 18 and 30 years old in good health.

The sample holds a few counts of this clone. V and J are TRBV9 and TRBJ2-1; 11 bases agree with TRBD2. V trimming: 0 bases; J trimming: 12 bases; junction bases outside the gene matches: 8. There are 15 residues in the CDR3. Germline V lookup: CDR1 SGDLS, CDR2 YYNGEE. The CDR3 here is CASSVDVTSGGGQFF. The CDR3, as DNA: TGTGCCAGCAGCGTAGATGTAACTAGCGGGGGAGGGCAGTTCTTC.

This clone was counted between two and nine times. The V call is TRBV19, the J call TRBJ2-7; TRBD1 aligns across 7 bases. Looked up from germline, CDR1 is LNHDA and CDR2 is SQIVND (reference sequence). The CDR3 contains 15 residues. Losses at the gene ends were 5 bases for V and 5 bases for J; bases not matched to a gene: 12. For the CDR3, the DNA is TGTGCCAGTAGTTCCAGGGGGACGGGCATCGACGAGCAGTACTTC. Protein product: CASSSRGTGIDEQYF.